The 4 T cell receptor beta chains below all came from one sample that was sequenced in a study of cytomegalovirus exposure and HLA in healthy donors. Researchers ran the PCR with 60 Vbeta and 13 Jbeta primers. Here immunoSEQ multiplex PCR was the method, and the copy in TCRdb shows in-frame clones only, minus some. The profile covers 150,000 to 200,000 clones, with 87% appearing a single time and about 0.23% taken by the ten largest. The sequenced sample was PBMCs. These receptors all come from a girl in the first two years of life in good health and CMV-seronegative.

The chain joins TRBV27 to TRBJ2-7, with 8 bases that match TRBD1. Per germline, CDR1 MNHEY and CDR2 SMNVEV (reference sequence). The CDR3 length is 14 residues. V lost 3 bases to trimming and J lost 6 bases; unmatched junction nucleotides: 7. CDR3: CASSFDRGSVEQYF. For the CDR3, the DNA is TGTGCCAGCAGTTTCGACAGGGGTTCGGTCGAGCAGTACTTC.

A few counts support this clone. The CDR3 region has the DNA TGTGCCAGCAGAATTGACAGGAGGAACACTGAAGCTTTCTTT. Amino acid sequence: CASRIDRRNTEAFF. The rearrangement links TRBV2 to TRBJ1-1, with D possibly being TRBD1 (6 bases). V was cut by 6 bases and J by 1 base, with 12 bases left in between. This CDR3 comprises 14 residues. Germline CDR1 is SNHLY and CDR2 is FYNNEI.

The V and J genes are TRBV25-1 and TRBJ2-3; 13 bases agree with TRBD2. Trimming removed 7 bases from V and 6 bases from J; junction bases left unmatched: 4. CDR3 length: 14 residues. Germline V lookup: CDR1 MGHDK, CDR2 SYGVNS. CDR3 loop: CASKGLAGPDTQYF. The CDR3 nucleotides are TGTGCCAGCAAGGGACTAGCGGGACCGGATACGCAGTATTTT.

This sequence joins TRBV7-9 and TRBJ2-1; 15 bases line up with TRBD2. The V and J ends lost 5 bases and 4 bases, in that order; junction bases with no gene match: 6. From germline, CDR1 is SEHNR and CDR2 FQNEAQ (reference sequence). CDR3 length: 17 amino acids. The CDR3 region is CASSLGLAGGPYNEQFF. For the CDR3, the DNA is TGTGCCAGCAGCCTAGGACTAGCGGGAGGGCCTTACAATGAGCAGTTCTTC.